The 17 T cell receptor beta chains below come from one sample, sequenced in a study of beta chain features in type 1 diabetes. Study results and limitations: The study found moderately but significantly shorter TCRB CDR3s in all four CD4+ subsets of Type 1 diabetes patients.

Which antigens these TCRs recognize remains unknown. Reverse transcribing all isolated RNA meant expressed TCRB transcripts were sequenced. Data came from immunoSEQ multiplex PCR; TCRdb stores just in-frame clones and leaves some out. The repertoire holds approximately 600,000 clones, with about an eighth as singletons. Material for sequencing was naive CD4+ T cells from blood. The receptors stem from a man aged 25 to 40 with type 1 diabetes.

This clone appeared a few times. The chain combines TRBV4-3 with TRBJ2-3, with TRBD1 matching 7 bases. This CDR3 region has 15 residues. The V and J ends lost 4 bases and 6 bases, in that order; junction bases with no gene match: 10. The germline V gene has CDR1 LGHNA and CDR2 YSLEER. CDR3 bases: TGCGCCAGCAGCCCGGAACAGGGGTGGATTGATACGCAGTATTTT. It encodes CASSPEQGWIDTQYF.

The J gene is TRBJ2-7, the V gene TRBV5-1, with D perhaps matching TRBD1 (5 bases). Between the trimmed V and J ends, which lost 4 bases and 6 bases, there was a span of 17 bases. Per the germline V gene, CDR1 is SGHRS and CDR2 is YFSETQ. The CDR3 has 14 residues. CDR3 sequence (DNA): TGCGCCAGCAGCCCGGCAGGGTGGGGTCGCGAGCAGTACTTC. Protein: CASSPAGWGREQYF.

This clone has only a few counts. The CDR3 loop is CASITGGSTDTQYF. DNA for the CDR3: TGTGCCAGCATTACAGGGGGGAGCACAGATACGCAGTATTTT. This sequence joins TRBV6-5 and TRBJ2-3, with 8 bases fitting TRBD1. V lost 7 bases to trimming and J lost 0 bases; unmatched junction nucleotides: 3. This CDR3 is 14 amino acids long. Germline-derived CDR1 and CDR2 are MNHEY and SVGAGI.

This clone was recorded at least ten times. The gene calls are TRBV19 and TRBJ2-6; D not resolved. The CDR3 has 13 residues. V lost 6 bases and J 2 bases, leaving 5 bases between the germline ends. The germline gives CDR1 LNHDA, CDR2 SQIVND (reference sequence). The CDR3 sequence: CASRPAGANVLTF. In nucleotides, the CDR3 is TGTGCCAGTAGGCCGGCTGGGGCCAACGTCCTGACTTTC. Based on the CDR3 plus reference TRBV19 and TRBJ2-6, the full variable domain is DGGITQSPKYLFRKEGQNVTLSCEQNLNHDAMYWYRQDPGQGLRLIYYSQIVNDFQKGDIAEGYSVSREKKESFPLTVTSAQKNPTAFYLCASRPAGANVLTFGAGSRLTVL.

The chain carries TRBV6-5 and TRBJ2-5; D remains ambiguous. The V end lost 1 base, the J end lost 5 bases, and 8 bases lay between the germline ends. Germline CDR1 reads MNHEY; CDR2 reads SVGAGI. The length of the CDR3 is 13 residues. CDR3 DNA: TGTGCCAGCAGTTACTTGACTGGGGAGACCCAGTACTTC. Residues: CASSYLTGETQYF.

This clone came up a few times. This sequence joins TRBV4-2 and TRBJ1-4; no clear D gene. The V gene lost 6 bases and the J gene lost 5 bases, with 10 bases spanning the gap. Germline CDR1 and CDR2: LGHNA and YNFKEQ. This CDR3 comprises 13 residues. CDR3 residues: CASRPTRNEKLFF. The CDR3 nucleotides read TGTGCCAGCAGGCCCACTAGAAATGAAAAACTGTTTTTT.

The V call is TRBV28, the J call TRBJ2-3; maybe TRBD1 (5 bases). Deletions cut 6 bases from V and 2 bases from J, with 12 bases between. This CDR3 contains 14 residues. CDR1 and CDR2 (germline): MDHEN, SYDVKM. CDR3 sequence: CASSPTDDTDTQYF. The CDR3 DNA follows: TGTGCCAGCAGCCCGACAGACGACACAGATACGCAGTATTTT. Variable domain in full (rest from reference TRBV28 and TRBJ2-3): DVKVTQSSRYLVKRTGEKVFLECVQDMDHENMFWYRQDPGLGLRLIYFSYDVKMKEKGDIPEGYSVSREKKERFSLILESASTNQTSMYLCASSPTDDTDTQYFGPGTRLTVL.

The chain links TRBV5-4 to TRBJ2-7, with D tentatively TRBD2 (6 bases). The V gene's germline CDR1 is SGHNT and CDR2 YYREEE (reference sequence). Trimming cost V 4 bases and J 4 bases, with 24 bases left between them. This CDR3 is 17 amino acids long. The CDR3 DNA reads TGTGCCAGCAGCCCTAGGACCGGACAAGGGACTTGGTACGAGCAGTACTTC. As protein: CASSPRTGQGTWYEQYF.

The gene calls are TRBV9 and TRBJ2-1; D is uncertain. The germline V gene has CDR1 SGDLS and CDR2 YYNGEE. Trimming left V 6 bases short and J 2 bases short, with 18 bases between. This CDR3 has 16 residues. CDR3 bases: TGTGCCAGCAATCGTGGGCCTACCGCCACCTACAATGAGCAGTTCTTC. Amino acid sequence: CASNRGPTATYNEQFF.

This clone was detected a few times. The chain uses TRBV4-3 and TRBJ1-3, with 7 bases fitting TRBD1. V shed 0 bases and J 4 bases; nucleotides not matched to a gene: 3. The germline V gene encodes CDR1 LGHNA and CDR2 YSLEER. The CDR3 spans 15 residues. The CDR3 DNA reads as TGCGCCAGCAGCCAAGATTCACAGGGGGGAAACACCATATATTTT. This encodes CASSQDSQGGNTIYF.

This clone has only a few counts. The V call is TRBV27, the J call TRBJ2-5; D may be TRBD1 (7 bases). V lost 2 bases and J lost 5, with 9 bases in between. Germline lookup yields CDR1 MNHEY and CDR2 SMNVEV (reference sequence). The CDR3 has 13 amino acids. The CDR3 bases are TGTGCCAGCAGTTTACCAGGGGGGGAGACCCAGTACTTC. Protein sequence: CASSLPGGETQYF.

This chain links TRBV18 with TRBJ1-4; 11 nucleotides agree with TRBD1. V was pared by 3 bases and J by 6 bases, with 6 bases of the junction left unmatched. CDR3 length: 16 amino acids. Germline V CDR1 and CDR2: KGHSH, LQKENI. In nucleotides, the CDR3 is TGTGCCAGCTCACCTAAGCCGGGACAGGGGGATGAAAAACTGTTTTTT. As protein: CASSPKPGQGDEKLFF.

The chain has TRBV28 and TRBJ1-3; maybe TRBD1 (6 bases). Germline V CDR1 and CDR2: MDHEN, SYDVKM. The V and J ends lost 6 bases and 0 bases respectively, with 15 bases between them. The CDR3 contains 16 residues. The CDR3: CASSTPGQVSGNTIYF. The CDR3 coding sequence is TGTGCCAGCAGCACTCCGGGACAAGTCTCTGGAAACACCATATATTTT.

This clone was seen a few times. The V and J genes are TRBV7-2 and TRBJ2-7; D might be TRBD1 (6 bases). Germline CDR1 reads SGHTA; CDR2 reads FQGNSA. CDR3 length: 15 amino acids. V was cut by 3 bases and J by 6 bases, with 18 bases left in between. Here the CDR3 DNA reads TGTGCCAGCAGCTTTCGAGAGGGGGACGGCTTCGAGCAGTACTTC. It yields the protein CASSFREGDGFEQYF.

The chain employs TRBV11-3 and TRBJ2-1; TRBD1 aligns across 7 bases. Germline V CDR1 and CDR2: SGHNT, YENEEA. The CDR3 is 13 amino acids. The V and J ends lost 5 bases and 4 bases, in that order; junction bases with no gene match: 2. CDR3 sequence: CASSRGQYNEQFF. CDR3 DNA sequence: TGTGCCAGCAGCCGGGGACAGTACAATGAGCAGTTCTTC.

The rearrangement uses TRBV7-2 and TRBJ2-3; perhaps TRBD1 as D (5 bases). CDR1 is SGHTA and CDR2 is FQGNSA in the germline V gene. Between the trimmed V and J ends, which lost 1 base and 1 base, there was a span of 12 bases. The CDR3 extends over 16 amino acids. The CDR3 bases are TGTGCCAGCAGCTTAGTGTGGGGCGGTGGCACAGATACGCAGTATTTT. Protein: CASSLVWGGGTDTQYF.

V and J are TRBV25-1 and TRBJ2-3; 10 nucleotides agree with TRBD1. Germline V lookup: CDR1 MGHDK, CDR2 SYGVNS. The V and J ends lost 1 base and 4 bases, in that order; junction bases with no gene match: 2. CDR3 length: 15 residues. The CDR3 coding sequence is TGTGCCAGCAGTGAATCGACAGGGGGCGCAGATACGCAGTATTTT. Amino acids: CASSESTGGADTQYF. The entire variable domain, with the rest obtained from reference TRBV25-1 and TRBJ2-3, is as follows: EADIYQTPRYLVIGTGKKITLECSQTMGHDKMYWYQQDPGMELHLIHYSYGVNSTEKGDLSSESTVSRIRTEHFPLTLESARPSHTSQYLCASSESTGGADTQYFGPGTRLTVL.